These 11 T cell receptor beta chains share one sample of origin, sequenced in a study of blood T cell repertoires in COVID-19. TCRdb's table, derived via immunoSEQ multiplex PCR, lists solely in-frame clones and lacks some. The sample has approximately 24,000 clones, roughly 87% seen once. The source material was peripheral blood. These receptors came from a human donor in a cohort sampled during active COVID-19.

V is TRBV7-2 and J is TRBJ1-1, with TRBD1 matching 10 bases. The V gene end was trimmed by 1 base and the J gene end by 5 bases; junction bases not matched to a gene: 4. CDR3 length: 15 residues. CDR1 SGHTA and CDR2 FQGNSA come from the germline V gene. The CDR3 spells CASSLGTGGRTEAFF. CDR3 in DNA: TGTGCCAGCAGCTTAGGGACAGGGGGTAGGACTGAAGCTTTCTTT. The whole variable domain, filled in from reference TRBV7-2 and TRBJ1-1, reads GAGVSQSPSNKVTEKGKDVELRCDPISGHTALYWYRQSLGQGLEFLIYFQGNSAPDKSGLPSDRFSAERTGGSVSTLTIQRTQQEDSAVYLCASSLGTGGRTEAFFGQGTRLTVV.

This clone was recorded once. The chain carries TRBV4-3 and TRBJ2-7; 7 nucleotides agree with TRBD2. Trimming cost V 0 bases and J 2 bases; bases outside gene matches: 7. Germline V CDR1 and CDR2: LGHNA, YSLEER. The CDR3 contains 16 residues. CDR3 residues: CASSQEPAGQTYEQYF. The CDR3 nucleotides are TGCGCCAGCAGCCAAGAACCAGCGGGGCAGACCTACGAGCAGTACTTC.

On this clone itself: Relative to the germline gene, one junction end is altered; a read error may explain this. The V call is TRBV11-2, the J call TRBJ2-7; D is perhaps TRBD2 (6 bases). From germline, CDR1 is SGHAT and CDR2 FQNNGV. The CDR3 is 18 amino acids. CDR3 DNA: TGTGCCAGCAGTTTAGGGTCCGCTAGCGCAAGTGGGTTTCGGGAGCAGTACTTC. It yields the protein CASSLGSASASGFREQYF.

A single count supports this clone. V and J are TRBV7-2 and TRBJ1-2; the D gene is possibly TRBD1 (5 bases). Trimming took off 5 bases at V and 2 bases at J, with 12 bases between the two ends. Looked up from germline, CDR1 is SGHTA and CDR2 is FQGNSA. This CDR3 has 14 residues. The CDR3 sequence: CASSQGAGNYGYTF. The DNA for the CDR3 is TGTGCCAGCAGCCAAGGGGCAGGGAACTATGGCTACACCTTC. Full variable domain (rest looked up from reference TRBV7-2 and TRBJ1-2): GAGVSQSPSNKVTEKGKDVELRCDPISGHTALYWYRQSLGQGLEFLIYFQGNSAPDKSGLPSDRFSAERTGGSVSTLTIQRTQQEDSAVYLCASSQGAGNYGYTFGSGTRLTVV.

The V call is TRBV18, the J call TRBJ1-3; TRBD1 might be the D (6 bases). The CDR3 consists of 17 residues. CDR1 and CDR2 (germline): KGHSH, LQKENI. V gave up 6 bases and J gave up 2 bases, with 20 bases separating them. The CDR3 region has the DNA TGTGCCAGCTCCCTGACTCGCGCACAGGGAGCTGGAAACACCATATATTTT. Its translation is CASSLTRAQGAGNTIYF.

This chain uses TRBV11-1 with TRBJ2-3; 12 bases line up with TRBD2. Germline V CDR1 and CDR2: SGHAT, FQDESV (reference sequence). The CDR3 covers 16 residues. V was clipped by 5 bases and J by 4 bases; unmatched bases: 7. For the CDR3, the DNA is TGTGCCAGCAGCCCTTCTAGCGGGAGGGCCGCAGATACGCAGTATTTT. Its translation: CASSPSSGRAADTQYF.

J is TRBJ2-7 and V is TRBV5-1, with TRBD2 as a possible D gene (6 bases). CDR3 length: 14 amino acids. The germline V gene encodes CDR1 SGHRS and CDR2 YFSETQ. V lost 4 bases to trimming and J lost 2 bases, with 13 bases between them. Here the CDR3 reads CASSPDGGTYEQYF. Here the CDR3 DNA reads TGCGCCAGCAGCCCCGACGGCGGGACCTACGAGCAGTACTTC.

In this sample, this clone turned up once. The chain joins TRBV10-3 to TRBJ2-6, with 8 bases lining up with TRBD1. V lost 4 bases, J lost 0 bases, and 8 bases stayed unmatched. The CDR3 is made up of 18 amino acids. Germline values: CDR1 ENHRY, CDR2 SYGVKD. The CDR3 DNA sequence: TGTGCCATCAGTGCTTTTCAGGGGGCATCCTCTGGGGCCAACGTCCTGACTTTC. Translation: CAISAFQGASSGANVLTF.

The rearrangement links TRBV6-6 to TRBJ2-3; 13 bases line up with TRBD2. Germline V lookup: CDR1 MNHNY, CDR2 SVGAGI (reference sequence). The CDR3 loop spans 16 amino acids. V gave up 6 bases and J gave up 2 bases; unmatched junction bases: 5. The CDR3 spells CASRQTSGGNTDTQYF. DNA of the CDR3: TGTGCCAGCAGGCAGACTAGCGGGGGGAACACAGATACGCAGTATTTT.

In DNA, the CDR3 is TGTGCCAGCTCACCACTAGGTGGGACAGGGGACGAGCAGTACTTC. Protein product: CASSPLGGTGDEQYF. This chain joins TRBV18 and TRBJ2-7; 10 bases are a match to TRBD1. This CDR3 comprises 15 residues. J was trimmed by 5 bases and V by 1 base; bases with no gene match: 5. Germline loops: CDR1 KGHSH, CDR2 LQKENI.

The chain uses TRBV6-2 or TRBV6-3 and TRBJ2-3; 8 bases align to TRBD2. Germline V gene lookup returns CDR1 MNHEY and CDR2 SVGEGT. The CDR3 loop spans 16 amino acids. J was trimmed by 6 bases and V by 6 bases; bases with no gene match: 14. CDR3 residues: CASSPPLGRGGDTQYF. The CDR3 DNA follows: TGTGCCAGCAGCCCTCCCCTAGGACGGGGGGGCGATACGCAGTATTTT.